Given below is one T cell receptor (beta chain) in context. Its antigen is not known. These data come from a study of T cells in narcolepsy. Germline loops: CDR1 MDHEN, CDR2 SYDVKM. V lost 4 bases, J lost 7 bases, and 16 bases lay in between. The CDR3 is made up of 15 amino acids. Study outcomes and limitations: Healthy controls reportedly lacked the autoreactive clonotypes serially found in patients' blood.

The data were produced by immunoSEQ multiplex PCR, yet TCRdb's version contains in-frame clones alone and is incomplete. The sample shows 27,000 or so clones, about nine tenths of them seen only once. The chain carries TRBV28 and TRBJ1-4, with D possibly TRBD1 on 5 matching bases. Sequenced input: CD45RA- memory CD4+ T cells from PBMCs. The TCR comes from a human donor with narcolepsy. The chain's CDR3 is CASSSPLGGGEKLFF. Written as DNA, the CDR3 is TGTGCCAGCAGTTCCCCCCTGGGGGGAGGTGAAAAACTGTTTTTT.